The next 29 T cell receptor beta chains were all read from a single sample in a study of T cells in Graves' hyperthyroidism and ophthalmopathy (dated by TCRdb to between 2019 and 2020). Library construction relied on multiplex PCR. Sequencing used an Illumina HiSeq 2000. TCR beta CDR3 regions were amplified from RNA transcripts. For the first round of RT-PCR on the TCR CDR3, the HTBI primer set was used together with the Qiagen OneStep RT-PCR kit. TCRdb trimmed the raw reads at Q25, called clones with MiXCR and kept productive beta chains. Each record represents a unique CDR3 protein, reported with the most common genes and DNA among its rows. The sample table holds a few hundred thousand distinct CDR3 sequences, of which under 25% were seen once. The top ten clonotypes cover around 27% of the sample. The specimen was blood. All receptors derive from a man in his late teens or twenties with Graves' hyperthyroidism.

This clonotype was detected a few times. A read error may explain this, as a much larger clone is one base away. The gene calls are TRBV6-1 and TRBJ2-4; no reliable D call. Germline CDR1 and CDR2: MNHNS and SASEGT. The length of the CDR3 is 16 residues. The CDR3 nucleotides read TGTGCCAGCAGTGAAAGGATAGGGTTAGCCAAAAACATTAAGTACTTC. It specifies CASSERIGLAKNIKYF.

In its sample, this clonotype was seen many times. V usage is TRBV28 and J usage is TRBJ2-7; the D gene is possibly TRBD2 (5 bases). CDR1 is MDHEN and CDR2 is SYDVKM in the germline V gene. V lost 3 bases, J lost 5 bases, and 11 bases lay in between. CDR3 size: 13 residues. The CDR3 DNA reads as TGTGCCAGCAGTTTGAGGGTCCCAAACGAGCAGTACTTC. This translates into CASSLRVPNEQYF.

This clonotype was seen repeatedly, ten times or more. The chain links TRBV19 to TRBJ1-6, with D unclear. Trimming stripped 5 bases from V and 0 bases from J, with 11 bases between. Per the germline V gene, CDR1 is LNHDA and CDR2 is SQIVND (reference sequence). CDR3 length: 16 residues. The CDR3: CASSAGLSSYNSPLHF. The CDR3 DNA sequence: TGTGCCAGTAGTGCCGGACTAAGCTCCTATAATTCACCCCTCCACTTT. Full variable domain (missing parts from reference TRBV19 and TRBJ1-6): DGGITQSPKYLFRKEGQNVTLSCEQNLNHDAMYWYRQDPGQGLRLIYYSQIVNDFQKGDIAEGYSVSREKKESFPLTVTSAQKNPTAFYLCASSAGLSSYNSPLHFGNGTRLTVT.

This clonotype was detected ten times or more. The chain recombines TRBV20-1 with TRBJ1-2; D is uncertain. The germline V and J ends were trimmed by 3 bases and 3 bases, with 8 bases remaining between them. The CDR3 is 12 amino acids. From germline, CDR1 is DFQATT and CDR2 SNEGSKA (reference sequence). The CDR3 bases are TGCAGTGCTAGCCGGGAAGACTATGGCTACACCTTC. Residues: CSASREDYGYTF.

This clonotype was seen repeatedly, ten times or more. The chain carries TRBV20-1 and TRBJ2-5; D may be TRBD2 (5 bases). The CDR3 runs 14 residues. Germline CDR1 reads DFQATT; CDR2 reads SNEGSKA (reference sequence). This CDR3 is CSAQLGRVGETQYF. In nucleotides, the CDR3 is TGCAGCGCGCAACTAGGAAGGGTCGGGGAGACCCAGTACTTC.

The chain recombines TRBV5-1 with TRBJ2-7, with unresolved D. The germline V gene encodes CDR1 SGHRS and CDR2 YFSETQ. This CDR3 is built from 12 residues. The ends were cut back, 3 bases at V and 3 bases at J, with 7 bases in the middle. In DNA form, the CDR3 reads TGCGCCAGCAGCTCCCGAAACTACGAGCAGTACTTC. Its translation: CASSSRNYEQYF.

This clonotype was recorded many times. This rearrangement joins TRBV30 to TRBJ1-3; maybe TRBD1 (5 bases). Germline loops: CDR1 GTSNPN, CDR2 SVGIG (reference sequence). CDR3 length: 13 amino acids. V shed 0 bases and J shed 2 bases, with 5 bases lying between them. CDR3 sequence reads: CAWSVRAGNTIYF. CDR3 nucleotide sequence: TGTGCCTGGAGTGTCAGGGCTGGAAACACCATATATTTT.

The CDR3 loop is CAGYGWEEYF. For the CDR3, the DNA is TGTGCCGGGTATGGCTGGGAGGAGTACTTC. The V and J genes are TRBV5-6 and TRBJ2-7, with D tentatively TRBD2 (6 bases). Germline values: CDR1 SGHDT, CDR2 YYEEEE. The CDR3 is made up of 10 amino acids. Between the trimmed V and J ends, which lost 10 bases and 11 bases, there was a span of 16 bases.

This clonotype was counted ten times or more. The CDR3 sequence: CASSLDSPSYEQYF. As DNA, the CDR3 is TGCGCCAGCAGCCTGGACAGCCCCTCCTACGAGCAGTACTTC. The V call is TRBV5-1, the J call TRBJ2-7; D perhaps matches TRBD1 (6 bases). The V end lost 4 bases, the J end lost 0 bases, and 11 bases lay between the germline ends. This CDR3 comprises 14 residues. CDR1 is SGHRS, CDR2 YFSETQ, per germline. Drawing the rest from reference TRBV5-1 and TRBJ2-7, the complete variable domain is KAGVTQTPRYLIKTRGQQVTLSCSPISGHRSVSWYQQTPGQGLQFLFEYFSETQRNKGNFPGRFSGRQFSNSRSEMNVSTLELGDSALYLCASSLDSPSYEQYFGPGTRLTVT.

V usage is TRBV7-2 and J usage is TRBJ2-7; 8 nucleotides line up with TRBD1. V shed 5 bases and J 5 bases; nucleotides not matched to a gene: 11. Germline values: CDR1 SGHTA, CDR2 FQGNSA. This CDR3 contains 15 residues. CDR3 sequence reads: CASSPLTGAGDEQYF. CDR3 bases: TGTGCCAGCAGCCCCCTGACAGGGGCGGGCGACGAGCAGTACTTC. Combining the CDR3 with reference TRBV7-2 and TRBJ2-7 gives the whole variable domain GAGVSQSPSNKVTEKGKDVELRCDPISGHTALYWYRQSLGQGLEFLIYFQGNSAPDKSGLPSDRFSAERTGGSVSTLTIQRTQQEDSAVYLCASSPLTGAGDEQYFGPGTRLTVT.

Many counts were recorded for this clonotype. The chain recombines TRBV28 with TRBJ2-7; TRBD1 aligns across 10 bases. Germline V gives CDR1 MDHEN, CDR2 SYDVKM. The CDR3 loop spans 14 amino acids. With 7 bases clipped from V and 2 bases from J, the junction kept 5 bases outside the gene matches. The CDR3 reads CASIAGQGPYEQYF. The CDR3 DNA reads as TGTGCCAGCATCGCGGGACAGGGGCCCTACGAGCAGTACTTC.

V and J are TRBV11-2 and TRBJ1-1, with no clear D. Germline CDR1 reads SGHAT; CDR2 reads FQNNGV. V lost 5 bases and J 4 bases, leaving 20 bases between the germline ends. The CDR3 is 16 amino acids. CDR3: CASSQAVRRLGTEAFF. The CDR3 region has the DNA TGTGCCAGCAGCCAAGCCGTCCGACGGTTGGGCACTGAAGCTTTCTTT. The variable domain in full, completed from reference TRBV11-2 and TRBJ1-1, reads EAGVAQSPRYKIIEKRQSVAFWCNPISGHATLYWYQQILGQGPKLLIQFQNNGVVDDSQLPKDRFSAERLKGVDSTLKIQPAKLEDSAVYLCASSQAVRRLGTEAFFGQGTRLTVV.

This chain connects TRBV28 to TRBJ2-2; 11 bases map to TRBD1. Germline V gene sequence: CDR1 MDHEN, CDR2 SYDVKM. The ends lost 8 bases at V and 6 bases at J; junction bases unmatched: 11. There are 16 residues in the CDR3. The CDR3 here is CASYSGDRGSPGELFF. The CDR3 nucleotides are TGTGCCAGCTACTCCGGGGACAGGGGGAGTCCCGGGGAGCTGTTTTTT.

The chain is built from TRBV19 and TRBJ1-5; D might be TRBD1 (5 bases). The germline V gene has CDR1 LNHDA and CDR2 SQIVND (reference sequence). The CDR3 covers 16 residues. The V end lost 2 bases, the J end lost 2 bases, and 13 bases lay between the germline ends. The CDR3 DNA reads TGTGCCAGTAGTATAAGGTTGTTGGGGGGCAATCAGCCCCAGCATTTT. Amino acids: CASSIRLLGGNQPQHF.

V usage is TRBV29-1 and J usage is TRBJ2-7; the D gene is possibly TRBD2 (6 bases). The CDR3 runs 13 residues. CDR1 is SQVTM and CDR2 is ANQGSEA in the germline V gene. Trimming took 1 base from V and 3 from J, leaving 10 bases between them. The CDR3: CSVEATRGYEQYF. CDR3 in DNA: TGCAGCGTTGAAGCGACTAGGGGCTACGAGCAGTACTTC.

This clonotype was found many times. V and J are TRBV29-1 and TRBJ1-2, with a tentative D call TRBD1 (5 bases). The CDR3 totals 12 residues. Germline V gene data show CDR1 as SQVTM and CDR2 as ANQGSEA. Trimming took 7 bases from V and 3 from J, leaving 12 bases between them. CDR3 protein: CSGGSTDYGYTF. The CDR3 DNA reads as TGCAGCGGAGGATCGACAGACTATGGCTACACCTTC.

This chain joins TRBV6-5 and TRBJ1-2; 8 bases map to TRBD1. From germline, CDR1 is MNHEY and CDR2 SVGAGI. The CDR3 has 12 residues. V lost 2 bases and J lost 12; bases outside the gene matches: 5. CDR3 in amino acids: CASSYKDRENTF. The CDR3 region has the DNA TGTGCCAGCAGTTACAAGGACAGGGAAAACACCTTC.

This chain links TRBV3-1 with TRBJ1-1, with 9 bases identical to TRBD1. CDR1 LGHDT and CDR2 YNNKEL come from the germline V gene (reference sequence). The trim removed 4 bases at V and 6 bases at J, leaving 15 bases unmatched. This CDR3 comprises 17 residues. The CDR3 here is CASSPVPGQGRGAEAFF. CDR3 sequence (DNA): TGTGCCAGCAGCCCAGTCCCGGGACAGGGAAGGGGGGCTGAAGCTTTCTTT.

This clonotype came up many times. The chain carries TRBV7-9 and TRBJ2-7, with D perhaps TRBD2 (5 bases). The CDR3 runs 12 residues. Per the germline V gene, CDR1 is SEHNR and CDR2 is FQNEAQ (reference sequence). The V end was cut by 5 bases, the J end by 7 bases, with 12 bases between. The CDR3 here is CASSPSGEEQYF. CDR3 in DNA: TGTGCCAGCAGCCCCAGTGGGGAGGAGCAGTACTTC.

The V call is TRBV6-2 or TRBV6-3, the J call TRBJ2-7; 8 nucleotides align to TRBD1. Germline CDR1 is MNHEY and CDR2 is SVGEGT. With V trimmed by 4 bases and J by 0 bases, 5 bases remained unmatched. The CDR3 contains 15 residues. In nucleotides, the CDR3 is TGTGCCAGCAGTTCCCGGGACAGGTACTCCTACGAGCAGTACTTC. It encodes CASSSRDRYSYEQYF.

This chain links TRBV12-3 or TRBV12-4 with TRBJ2-2, with 9 bases identical to TRBD2. This CDR3 has 18 residues. V was clipped by 3 bases and J by 4 bases; unmatched bases: 12. CDR3 region: CASSFLVSGGPGTGELFF. In DNA form, the CDR3 reads TGTGCCAGCAGTTTTCTAGTTAGCGGGGGTCCGGGCACCGGGGAGCTGTTTTTT.

There are many counts of this clonotype. J is TRBJ2-5 and V is TRBV29-1; 9 bases agree with TRBD1. There are 13 residues in the CDR3. The germline V gene encodes CDR1 SQVTM and CDR2 ANQGSEA. J gave up 3 bases and V 7 bases, and 6 bases lay outside the gene matches. The CDR3 loop is CSALTGGEETQYF. The CDR3 bases are TGCAGCGCTTTGACAGGGGGTGAAGAGACCCAGTACTTC.

The chain combines TRBV15 with TRBJ2-3; 8 bases align to TRBD2. The CDR3 runs to 14 residues. Trimming removed 0 bases from V and 4 bases from J; junction bases left unmatched: 0. Germline values: CDR1 LNHNV, CDR2 YYDKDF (reference sequence). The CDR3 sequence: CATSRDGGADTQYF. The CDR3 DNA reads as TGTGCCACCAGCAGAGACGGGGGGGCAGATACGCAGTATTTT.

Ten or more counts support this clonotype. In DNA form, the CDR3 reads TGCAGTGCTAGACAGGGGGCGGAGAACACTGAAGCTTTCTTT. Translated: CSARQGAENTEAFF. This chain joins TRBV20-1 and TRBJ1-1; 8 bases align to TRBD1. The V segment lost 2 bases and the J segment 1 base; nucleotides outside the gene matches: 3. The CDR3 totals 14 residues. CDR1 is DFQATT and CDR2 is SNEGSKA in the germline V gene (reference sequence).

This chain connects TRBV2 to TRBJ2-7; no reliable D call. The CDR3 loop spans 14 amino acids. The V gene lost 6 bases and the J gene lost 0 bases, with 12 bases spanning the gap. Germline CDR1 SNHLY, CDR2 FYNNEI. CDR3 in DNA: TGTGCCAGCAGAGGACGCGGAAACTCCTACGAGCAGTACTTC. It translates to CASRGRGNSYEQYF.

This clonotype was seen ten or more times. The gene calls are TRBV18 and TRBJ2-7; a weak D match, TRBD1 (6 bases). Germline V gives CDR1 KGHSH, CDR2 LQKENI. V dropped 6 bases and J dropped 4 bases, with 10 bases sitting between them. The CDR3 runs 12 residues. CDR3 nucleotides: TGTGCCAGCTCGGACAGCAAGTACGAGCAGTACTTC. Translating it yields CASSDSKYEQYF.

This clonotype was detected many times. This sequence joins TRBV19 and TRBJ1-5; D may be TRBD1 (5 bases). The CDR3 loop spans 12 amino acids. The V end was cut by 8 bases, the J end by 7 bases, with 12 bases between. The germline CDR1 and CDR2 sequences are LNHDA and SQIVND (reference sequence). CDR3 in DNA: TGTGCCAGTGGCCCTCAGGGACAGCCCCAGCATTTT. The encoded protein is CASGPQGQPQHF.

This clonotype was observed many times. The chain joins TRBV19 to TRBJ1-5, with TRBD1 matching over 9 bases. Germline trimming cut 3 bases from V and 4 bases from J; bases unmatched to any gene: 7. Germline CDR1 and CDR2: LNHDA and SQIVND (reference sequence). The CDR3 extends over 16 amino acids. CDR3: CASSIWTGDGNQPQHF. CDR3 sequence (DNA): TGTGCCAGTAGTATCTGGACAGGGGATGGGAATCAGCCCCAGCATTTT.

In this sample, this clonotype turned up many times. The V and J genes are TRBV9 and TRBJ1-3; the D gene is possibly TRBD1 (6 bases). V lost 7 bases, J lost 4 bases, and 15 bases lay in between. From germline, CDR1 is SGDLS and CDR2 YYNGEE. The CDR3 totals 14 residues. The CDR3 protein is CASSPWDIGNTIYF. The CDR3 region has the DNA TGTGCCAGCTCTCCTTGGGACATCGGAAACACCATATATTTT.